Presented here are 26 T cell receptor beta chains from one specimen sequenced in a study of beta chain features in type 1 diabetes. Investigators reverse transcribed all isolated RNA, so they sequenced expressed TCRB transcripts. Sequenced by immunoSEQ multiplex PCR; TCRdb stores in-frame clones only, minus some. This sample yields under 450,000 clones, of which approximately 13% are seen a single time; 0.035% to 0.04% belongs to the top ten. Sequenced sample: naive CD4+ T cells from blood. These receptors were obtained from a young man in good health.

This clone was recorded many times. The V call is TRBV30, the J call TRBJ1-2; D remains unclear. This CDR3 spans 12 amino acids. Trimming stripped 2 bases from V and 10 bases from J, with 14 bases between. Germline loops: CDR1 GTSNPN, CDR2 SVGIG (reference sequence). CDR3 sequence: CAWSNGPNLYTF. CDR3 in DNA: TGTGCCTGGAGTAACGGGCCCAACCTCTACACCTTC.

The chain joins TRBV11-3 to TRBJ2-1; no reliable D call. CDR1 and CDR2 from the germline V gene are SGHNT and YENEEA. The CDR3 has 11 amino acids. Trimming shortened V by 4 bases and J by 10 bases, and 8 bases separated the two germline ends. CDR3 sequence: CASSSLGEQFF. The DNA of the CDR3 is TGTGCCAGCAGCTCCCTTGGGGAGCAGTTCTTC.

This clone turned up a few times. The V gene is TRBV4-3, the J gene TRBJ2-1; TRBD2 agrees at 12 bases. The CDR3 has 17 amino acids. Losses at the gene ends were 1 base for V and 4 bases for J; bases not matched to a gene: 5. The germline gives CDR1 LGHNA, CDR2 YSLEER. The CDR3, as DNA: TGCGCCAGCAGCCAAGTTTTGACTAGCGGGAGTTACAATGAGCAGTTCTTC. This translates into CASSQVLTSGSYNEQFF.

The chain combines TRBV25-1 with TRBJ1-4; a possible D gene is TRBD1 (5 bases). Germline CDR1 is MGHDK and CDR2 is SYGVNS. V lost 2 bases and J 8 bases, leaving 15 bases between the germline ends. The CDR3 covers 15 residues. The chain's CDR3 is CASSEADRSWEKLFF. Written as DNA, the CDR3 is TGTGCCAGCAGTGAAGCAGACAGATCGTGGGAAAAACTGTTTTTT.

This clone was seen only a few times. This chain links TRBV4-1 with TRBJ1-5; weak D call: TRBD1 (5 bases). The V and J ends lost 4 bases and 3 bases respectively, with 10 bases between them. This CDR3 region has 14 residues. CDR1 is MGHRA and CDR2 is YSYEKL in the germline V gene. In nucleotides, the CDR3 is TGCGCCAGCAGCCCTTCAGGGAACAATCAGCCCCAGCATTTT. Translation gives CASSPSGNNQPQHF.

The CDR3 region is CAISESKGARTDTQYF. CDR3 in DNA: TGTGCCATCAGTGAGTCTAAGGGGGCCCGCACAGATACGCAGTATTTT. This chain uses TRBV10-3 with TRBJ2-3; 7 nucleotides align to TRBD1. Germline V gives CDR1 ENHRY, CDR2 SYGVKD. This CDR3 is built from 16 residues. J lost 1 base, V lost 0 bases, and 4 bases had no gene match.

This clone was counted a few times. The chain has TRBV13 and TRBJ1-2; D gene uncertain. The CDR3 covers 14 residues. The V gene's germline CDR1 is PRHDT and CDR2 FYEKMQ (reference sequence). The V and J ends lost 2 bases and 7 bases respectively, with 14 bases between them. CDR3: CASSLSAQPGGYTF. DNA for the CDR3: TGTGCCAGCAGCTTAAGTGCCCAGCCGGGTGGCTACACCTTC. Together with reference TRBV13 and TRBJ1-2, the CDR3 gives the full variable domain: AAGVIQSPRHLIKEKRETATLKCYPIPRHDTVYWYQQGPGQDPQFLISFYEKMQSDKGSIPDRFSAQQFSDYHSELNMSSLELGDSALYFCASSLSAQPGGYTFGSGTRLTVV.

This clone was recorded a few times. The chain carries TRBV19 and TRBJ2-5; D ambiguous. Germline-derived CDR1 and CDR2 are LNHDA and SQIVND (reference sequence). This CDR3 is 16 amino acids long. The V end was cut by 3 bases, the J end by 5 bases, with 19 bases between. The CDR3 DNA is TGTGCCAGTAGTATGCTAGGACCCCTCCGGCGGGAGACCCAGTACTTC. It codes for CASSMLGPLRRETQYF. Using reference TRBV19 and TRBJ2-5 for the parts outside the CDR3, the full variable domain is DGGITQSPKYLFRKEGQNVTLSCEQNLNHDAMYWYRQDPGQGLRLIYYSQIVNDFQKGDIAEGYSVSREKKESFPLTVTSAQKNPTAFYLCASSMLGPLRRETQYFGPGTRLLVL.

This clone was picked up many times. The chain carries TRBV7-2 and TRBJ2-3; possibly TRBD1 for D (6 bases). In germline, CDR1 is SGHTA, CDR2 FQGNSA. The CDR3 is 15 amino acids. Trimming removed 1 base from V and 9 bases from J, with 17 bases in between. CDR3 residues: CASSLDSQGRATQYF. CDR3 coding DNA: TGTGCCAGCAGCTTAGACAGCCAGGGGCGGGCGACGCAGTATTTT.

The sample holds a few counts of this clone. The V and J genes are TRBV28 and TRBJ2-1; D ambiguous. V was trimmed by 6 bases and J by 3 bases, leaving 6 bases between them. The CDR3 loop spans 12 amino acids. The V gene's germline CDR1 is MDHEN and CDR2 SYDVKM. CDR3 nucleotides: TGTGCCAGCAGGAAAGTCTACAATGAGCAGTTCTTC. Amino acid sequence: CASRKVYNEQFF. Filled out from reference TRBV28 and TRBJ2-1, the complete variable domain reads DVKVTQSSRYLVKRTGEKVFLECVQDMDHENMFWYRQDPGLGLRLIYFSYDVKMKEKGDIPEGYSVSREKKERFSLILESASTNQTSMYLCASRKVYNEQFFGPGTRLTVL.

This clone has just a few counts. The rearrangement links TRBV7-2 to TRBJ2-5, with D possibly matching TRBD2 (5 bases). CDR1 is SGHTA, CDR2 FQGNSA, per germline. This CDR3 is built from 15 residues. V was clipped by 2 bases and J by 4 bases, with 14 bases between them. DNA for the CDR3: TGTGCCAGCAGCTTAAGCCAGACACGGGGAGAGACCCAGTACTTC. Protein: CASSLSQTRGETQYF. The full variable domain, with the rest looked up from reference TRBV7-2 and TRBJ2-5, is GAGVSQSPSNKVTEKGKDVELRCDPISGHTALYWYRQSLGQGLEFLIYFQGNSAPDKSGLPSDRFSAERTGGSVSTLTIQRTQQEDSAVYLCASSLSQTRGETQYFGPGTRLLVL.

This chain links TRBV19 with TRBJ2-6; D is unclear. This CDR3 comprises 13 residues. The germline gives CDR1 LNHDA, CDR2 SQIVND (reference sequence). The germline V and J ends were trimmed by 6 bases and 4 bases, with 7 bases remaining between them. CDR3 sequence (DNA): TGTGCCAGTAGCGCCACGGGGGCCAACGTCCTGACTTTC. Translation: CASSATGANVLTF.

CDR3 in DNA: TGTGCCAGCAGCTTAGCATTGGGGCCTGGGGCCAACGTCCTGACTTTC. Amino acids: CASSLALGPGANVLTF. The rearrangement uses TRBV7-8 and TRBJ2-6, with D perhaps TRBD1 (5 bases). The CDR3 extends over 16 amino acids. Germline CDR1 and CDR2: SGHVS and FQNEAQ. V lost 0 bases and J 2 bases, leaving 8 bases between the germline ends.

The chain couples TRBV5-4 to TRBJ1-1; D call uncertain. Trimming stripped 3 bases from V and 6 bases from J, with 12 bases between. CDR1 SGHNT and CDR2 YYREEE come from the germline V gene (reference sequence). This CDR3 is built from 13 residues. Here the CDR3 DNA reads TGTGCCAGCAGCTCAACTCTTCATCCTGAAGCTTTCTTT. Translation gives CASSSTLHPEAFF.

This clone was picked up a small number of times. The V call is TRBV5-4, the J call TRBJ2-7; no clear D gene. The CDR3 extends over 13 amino acids. Germline CDR1 reads SGHNT; CDR2 reads YYREEE (reference sequence). V dropped 4 bases and J dropped 5 bases, with 13 bases sitting between them. The CDR3 bases are TGTGCCAGCAGCAATCCGGGCCGCGACGAGCAGTACGTC. The encoded protein is CASSNPGRDEQYV.

The chain links TRBV25-1 to TRBJ2-3, with D possibly TRBD1 on 5 matching bases. The CDR3 is made up of 17 amino acids. CDR1 is MGHDK, CDR2 SYGVNS, per germline. Trimming took 0 bases from V and 4 from J, leaving 17 bases between them. The CDR3 DNA reads as TGTGCCAGCAGTGAATATGCCCGACAAACAGGCGCAGATACGCAGTATTTT. Residues: CASSEYARQTGADTQYF.

This sequence joins TRBV2 and TRBJ1-1, with 11 bases lining up with TRBD1. This CDR3 comprises 14 residues. The V segment lost 6 bases and the J segment 7 bases; nucleotides outside the gene matches: 7. Germline CDR1 is SNHLY and CDR2 is FYNNEI. CDR3 nucleotides: TGTGCCAGCAGGGGACAGGGGGTTTTTGGTGAAGCTTTCTTT. It codes for CASRGQGVFGEAFF.

The rearrangement joins TRBV2 to TRBJ2-1; TRBD1 is a possible D gene (5 bases). The CDR3 totals 13 residues. Trimming took 2 bases from V and 6 from J, leaving 8 bases between them. Germline lookup yields CDR1 SNHLY and CDR2 FYNNEI. The CDR3 coding sequence is TGTGCCAGCAGTGAACAGGGTATCAATGAGCAGTTCTTC. As protein: CASSEQGINEQFF.

V gene TRBV9 combines with J gene TRBJ2-1; 14 bases line up with TRBD2. Germline CDR1 is SGDLS and CDR2 is YYNGEE. This CDR3 has 15 residues. V gave up 4 bases and J gave up 4 bases; unmatched junction bases: 1. The CDR3 bases are TGTGCCAGCAGCCGGACTAGCGGGGGGTACAATGAGCAGTTCTTC. It is translated as CASSRTSGGYNEQFF.

The J gene is TRBJ2-1, the V gene TRBV6-6; D not certain. This CDR3 comprises 13 residues. The ends were cut back, 6 bases at V and 5 bases at J, with 11 bases in the middle. CDR1 is MNHNY and CDR2 is SVGAGI in the germline V gene (reference sequence). CDR3: CASSSKTNNEQFF. CDR3 DNA sequence: TGTGCCAGCAGCTCGAAGACAAACAATGAGCAGTTCTTC.

This clone was counted only a few times. The chain is built from TRBV6-5 and TRBJ1-5, with no clear D. CDR1 and CDR2 (germline): MNHEY, SVGAGI. This CDR3 is built from 15 residues. Trimming stripped 6 bases from V and 2 bases from J, with 14 bases between. The CDR3 DNA reads as TGTGCCAGCAGATTGACCATCGACCGCAATCAGCCCCAGCATTTT. Translating it yields CASRLTIDRNQPQHF.

This clone was picked up a small number of times. This chain uses TRBV5-6 with TRBJ2-7, with D possibly TRBD2 on 5 matching bases. Germline V CDR1 and CDR2: SGHDT, YYEEEE. CDR3 length: 15 amino acids. V dropped 4 bases and J dropped 2 bases, with 16 bases sitting between them. CDR3 sequence: CASSALSGSPYEQYF. The CDR3 DNA is TGTGCCAGCAGCGCTCTCTCGGGGTCTCCCTACGAGCAGTACTTC.

This clone was observed a handful of times. This chain's CDR3 is CASSVSTGQETQYF. CDR3 in DNA: TGTGCCAGCAGCGTAAGTACGGGGCAAGAGACCCAGTACTTC. The chain couples TRBV9 to TRBJ2-5; a weak D match, TRBD2 (5 bases). Germline CDR1 is SGDLS and CDR2 is YYNGEE. Between the trimmed V and J ends, which lost 1 base and 2 bases, there was a span of 9 bases. The CDR3 runs 14 residues.

There are a few counts of this clone. The chain combines TRBV7-2 with TRBJ1-4, with D maybe TRBD1 (5 bases). V dropped 8 bases and J dropped 5 bases, with 15 bases sitting between them. Per the germline V gene, CDR1 is SGHTA and CDR2 is FQGNSA. CDR3 length: 14 amino acids. This CDR3 is CASSTRAGNEKLFF. The DNA for the CDR3 is TGTGCCAGCTCGACACGGGCAGGGAATGAAAAACTGTTTTTT.

A few counts support this clone. The chain carries TRBV12-5 and TRBJ2-1, with TRBD2 identical over 11 bases. Germline trimming cut 6 bases from V and 5 bases from J; bases unmatched to any gene: 9. The CDR3 runs 16 residues. CDR1 LGHNT and CDR2 FRNRAP come from the germline V gene. CDR3 coding DNA: TGTGCTAGTGGCCTCCAGACTAGCGGGGCTAACAATGAGCAGTTCTTC. This translates into CASGLQTSGANNEQFF.

The gene calls are TRBV23-1 and TRBJ2-5; D remains unclear. TRBV23-1 is an open reading frame whose function is uncertain. The CDR3 spans 10 residues. The germline V and J ends were trimmed by 10 bases and 4 bases, with 7 bases remaining between them. CDR3 sequence: CATLRETQYF. In DNA, the CDR3 is TGCGCCACCCTACGAGAGACCCAGTACTTC.